A selection of T cell receptor beta chains follows, all from one sample in a study of blood T cell repertoires in COVID-19. The table came from immunoSEQ multiplex PCR; TCRdb's copy has only in-frame clones and leaves some out. Here the sample spans some 250,000 clones, 88% being singletons. Input material: peripheral blood. The receptors come from a human donor in a cohort sampled during active COVID-19. The CDR3 runs from the conserved cysteine through the conserved F or W. Each record gives: V gene, clone size, J gene, D gene, CDR3 DNA, CDR3 protein. The D gene is left open where the match is weak. The listing skips clone size in some rows; elsewhere it reads once, few, many or a size class.

V: TRBV5-6
size: NA
J: TRBJ1-5
D: NA
DNA: TGTGCCAGCAGCTTGTTTTACACAGCGCCCCAGCATTTT
CDR3: CASSLFYTAPQHF

V: TRBV28
size: NA
J: TRBJ2-3
D: TRBD1
DNA: TGTGCCAGCAGTTCAGGGGGCTACACAGATACGCAGTATTTT
CDR3: CASSSGGYTDTQYF

V: TRBV19
size: NA
J: TRBJ1-5
D: TRBD1
DNA: TGTGCCAGTAGTATAGACCCTCGAGACAGGGTCGAGGGTAATCAGCCCCAGCATTTT
CDR3: CASSIDPRDRVEGNQPQHF

V: TRBV19
size: NA
J: TRBJ1-1
D: NA
DNA: TGTGCCAGTAGTAACCCTCTGACGGCTGCGGGCCTTTCTGAAGCTTTCTTT
CDR3: CASSNPLTAAGLSEAFF

V: TRBV7-3
size: NA
J: TRBJ2-2
D: NA
DNA: TGTGCCAGCAGCCGACAAGGGGCTACACCCTACACCGGGGAGCTGTTTTTT
CDR3: CASSRQGATPYTGELFF

V: TRBV19
size: NA
J: TRBJ1-6
D: NA
DNA: TGTGCCAGTAGTATCTCGCATTCCCGACAGGTCGGTTCACCCCTCCACTTT
CDR3: CASSISHSRQVGSPLHF

V: TRBV6-2/TRBV6-3
size: NA
J: TRBJ2-7
D: TRBD2
DNA: TGTGCCAGCAGTTACGCCCGGAGAGCGGGGGCCTACGAGCAGTACTTC
CDR3: CASSYARRAGAYEQYF

V: TRBV30
size: NA
J: TRBJ2-7
D: NA
DNA: TGTGCCTTCCTTCGGAGCCCTGTTGGGGAGCAGTACTTC
CDR3: CAFLRSPVGEQYF

V: TRBV5-1
size: once
J: TRBJ2-7
D: TRBD1
DNA: TGCGCCAGCAGCTTGGGAGGACAGGGGTACTACGAGCAGTACTTC
CDR3: CASSLGGQGYYEQYF

V: TRBV23-1
size: few
J: TRBJ2-7
D: NA
DNA: TGCGCCAGCAGTCACCCCCCACAGGGTAGTGAGCAGTACTTC
CDR3: CASSHPPQGSEQYF

V: TRBV3-1/TRBV3-2
size: few
J: TRBJ2-7
D: TRBD1
DNA: TGTGCCAGCAGCCAGACCCCCGGGACAGAGTACGAGCAGTACTTC
CDR3: CASSQTPGTEYEQYF

V: TRBV12-3/TRBV12-4
size: NA
J: TRBJ1-1
D: TRBD1
DNA: TGTGCCAGCAGTTTCGAGGGGGCAGCTGAAGCTTTCTTT
CDR3: CASSFEGAAEAFF

V: TRBV9
size: NA
J: TRBJ2-7
D: NA
DNA: TGTGCCAGCAGCCCCCCGTCGACAAACTACGAGCAGTACTTC
CDR3: CASSPPSTNYEQYF

V: TRBV6-5
size: NA
J: TRBJ1-1
D: NA
DNA: TGTGCCAGCAGTTACTCAAGACAGAGGTACACTGAAGCTTTCTTT
CDR3: CASSYSRQRYTEAFF

V: TRBV12-3/TRBV12-4
size: NA
J: TRBJ2-2
D: NA
DNA: TGTGCCAGCAGTTTAGGACTAGCCGGGGAGCTGTTTTTT
CDR3: CASSLGLAGELFF

V: TRBV27
size: NA
J: TRBJ1-6
D: NA
DNA: TGTGCCAGCAGTACGACAGACCTTCGGACACCCCTCCACTTT
CDR3: CASSTTDLRTPLHF

V: TRBV2
size: few
J: TRBJ2-7
D: TRBD2
DNA: TGTGCCAGGCAAAGGACGGAAGGATCGGGGGGGGTAGCCTACGAGCAGTACTTC
CDR3: CARQRTEGSGGVAYEQYF

V: TRBV7-9
size: NA
J: TRBJ1-2
D: TRBD1
DNA: TGTGCCACCAGGACGGGAGGGGGCAGCTATGGCTACACCTTC
CDR3: CATRTGGGSYGYTF

V: TRBV27
size: NA
J: TRBJ2-7
D: NA
DNA: TGTGCCAGCAGTTTTCGGGTAGAGGCCGAGCAGTACTTC
CDR3: CASSFRVEAEQYF

V: TRBV11-2
size: NA
J: TRBJ1-2
D: TRBD1
DNA: TGTGCCAGCTGCCGGGACAGGGACTATGGCTACACCTTC
CDR3: CASCRDRDYGYTF

V: TRBV24-1
size: NA
J: TRBJ2-7
D: TRBD2
DNA: TGTGCCACCAGTGACCTCGGGACTAGCGCCTACGAGCAGTACTTC
CDR3: CATSDLGTSAYEQYF

V: TRBV27
size: once
J: TRBJ2-6
D: NA
DNA: TGTGCCAGCAGTTTTACCCTCAGGGGCGCAGCCAGGGCTGGGGCCAACGTCCTGACTTTC
CDR3: CASSFTLRGAARAGANVLTF

V: TRBV28
size: NA
J: TRBJ2-7
D: NA
DNA: TGTGCCAGTACCGCAGGGCCAAAAGACGAGCAGTACTTC
CDR3: CASTAGPKDEQYF

V: TRBV4-3
size: NA
J: TRBJ1-2
D: TRBD1
DNA: TGCGCCAGCAGCCAAGAGGACAGGGTCGATTATGGCTACACCTTC
CDR3: CASSQEDRVDYGYTF

V: TRBV20-1
size: NA
J: TRBJ2-5
D: TRBD2
DNA: TGCAGTGCTAGTGGCCTAGCGGCCGGAGAGACCCAGTACTTC
CDR3: CSASGLAAGETQYF

V: TRBV10-3
size: NA
J: TRBJ1-1
D: NA
DNA: TGTGCCACCGAGGGGGTGAGGAACACTGAAGCTTTCTTT
CDR3: CATEGVRNTEAFF

V: TRBV4-2
size: once
J: TRBJ2-7
D: TRBD2
DNA: TGTGCCAGCAGCCAGACAGGGTCGGGACTAGCGGGTAGCTCCTACGAGCAGTACTTC
CDR3: CASSQTGSGLAGSSYEQYF

V: TRBV6-2/TRBV6-3
size: NA
J: TRBJ2-3
D: TRBD2
DNA: TGTGCCAGCAGTTTGGGGACTAGCGGATATACGCAGTATTTT
CDR3: CASSLGTSGYTQYF

V: TRBV7-9
size: NA
J: TRBJ1-1
D: NA
DNA: TGTGCCAGCCAGGGCGACACTGAAGCTTTCTTT
CDR3: CASQGDTEAFF

V: TRBV24-1
size: NA
J: TRBJ2-2
D: TRBD1
DNA: TGTGCCACCAGTGACCCCGGGACAGGGTCCACCGGGGAGCTGTTTTTT
CDR3: CATSDPGTGSTGELFF

V: TRBV7-9
size: NA
J: TRBJ1-5
D: NA
DNA: TGTGCCAGCAGTTCTACTAAAGGGGCGGTGGATCAGCCCCAGCATTTT
CDR3: CASSSTKGAVDQPQHF

V: TRBV2
size: NA
J: TRBJ1-5
D: NA
DNA: TGTGCCAGCAGTGAACGGACACATAGCAATCAGCCCCAGCATTTT
CDR3: CASSERTHSNQPQHF

V: TRBV19
size: NA
J: TRBJ2-3
D: TRBD1
DNA: TGTGCCAGTAGTATGACAGGGGGGAACACAGATACGCAGTATTTT
CDR3: CASSMTGGNTDTQYF

V: TRBV9
size: NA
J: TRBJ2-7
D: TRBD2
DNA: TGTGCCAGCAGCGTAACTAGCGGGGCCTCCTACGAGCAGTACTTC
CDR3: CASSVTSGASYEQYF

V: TRBV30
size: NA
J: TRBJ1-6
D: TRBD1
DNA: TGTGCCTGGAGGCCTCGGGACAGAGGGAATTCACCCCTCCACTTT
CDR3: CAWRPRDRGNSPLHF

V: TRBV14
size: NA
J: TRBJ1-2
D: NA
DNA: TGTGCCAGCAGCCAAGAAGGGGGAGGGGACTATGGCTACACCTTC
CDR3: CASSQEGGGDYGYTF

V: TRBV30
size: NA
J: TRBJ1-2
D: NA
DNA: TGTGCCTGGAGTACTTCAGGGGACTATGGCTACACCTTC
CDR3: CAWSTSGDYGYTF

V: TRBV19
size: NA
J: TRBJ1-1
D: NA
DNA: TGTGCCAGTAGTTTGACAGGTTACATGAACACTGAAGCTTTCTTT
CDR3: CASSLTGYMNTEAFF

V: TRBV7-8
size: NA
J: TRBJ2-3
D: TRBD2
DNA: TGTGCCAGCAGCTTTGGCAGACTAGCGGGGATCTGGTTTCCAGATACGCAGTATTTT
CDR3: CASSFGRLAGIWFPDTQYF

V: TRBV7-3
size: NA
J: TRBJ2-7
D: NA
DNA: TGTGCCAGCCGACCGTACTTCATACGAGGCGAGCAGTACTTC
CDR3: CASRPYFIRGEQYF

V: TRBV4-3
size: NA
J: TRBJ2-7
D: NA
DNA: TGCGCCAGCAGCCAAGAGTCTCGGAGCGCCGAGTACGAGCAGTACTTC
CDR3: CASSQESRSAEYEQYF

V: TRBV9
size: NA
J: TRBJ2-1
D: TRBD2
DNA: TGTGCCAGCAGCGAGACCGGGACTAGCGGGAGGAACAATGAGCAGTTCTTC
CDR3: CASSETGTSGRNNEQFF